This T cell receptor (beta chain) was found in a study of T cell repertoires in cytomegalovirus infection. Across the whole study: The public TCR beta signatures pointed to both CMV infection and matching HLA type.

V shed 6 bases, J shed 2 bases, and the junction held 8 bases outside the gene matches. CDR1 is SGHVS and CDR2 is FQNEAQ in the germline V gene. The CDR3 has 16 residues. This clonotype has at least ten counts. Via MiXCR, TCRdb re-called the reads, giving one row per CDR3 protein. The data show about 490,000 distinct CDR3 sequences, more than 25% seen once. The V gene is TRBV7-8, the J gene TRBJ1-4, with 8 bases fitting TRBD1. This TCR came from a human donor in good health (CMV status not recorded). Some clones in this sample may be carry-over from other donors' samples. The sequenced sample consisted of PBMCs. DNA for the CDR3: TGTGCCAGCAGATCCCCAGGGGGCCTGACTAATGAAAAACTGTTTTTT. As protein: CASRSPGGLTNEKLFF.